This T cell receptor (beta chain) was observed in a study of T cell responses to AZD1222 COVID-19 vaccine. Broader study findings: Regions 160-218 and 743-854 held dominance among vaccine-associated CD4 TCRs, which spanned spike. With two AZD1222 doses given, Spike-specific TCR breadth and depth both rose. No day 14 peak samples; only post-peak repertoires were characterized. White British donors predominated, females outnumbered males, and clonal diversity was possibly underestimated.

Profiling relied on immunoSEQ multiplex PCR, and the TCRdb table lists in-frame clones only, not all of them. The profile shows about 120,000 clones, approximately 85% of them singletons. The V gene end was trimmed by 5 bases and the J gene end by 6 bases; junction bases not matched to a gene: 10. Germline CDR1 SGHAT, CDR2 FQNNGV. This CDR3 comprises 16 residues. The table lists this clone with a count of one. Its antigen is unknown. Sample: peripheral blood, taken on day 0 of MenACWY control vaccination. This chain joins TRBV11-2 and TRBJ2-3, with TRBD1 matching 11 bases. The source of this sequence is an adult in good health. In DNA, the CDR3 is TGTGCCAGCAGCCTCGGGGGACAGGGGGGGATGGATACGCAGTATTTT. It encodes CASSLGGQGGMDTQYF.